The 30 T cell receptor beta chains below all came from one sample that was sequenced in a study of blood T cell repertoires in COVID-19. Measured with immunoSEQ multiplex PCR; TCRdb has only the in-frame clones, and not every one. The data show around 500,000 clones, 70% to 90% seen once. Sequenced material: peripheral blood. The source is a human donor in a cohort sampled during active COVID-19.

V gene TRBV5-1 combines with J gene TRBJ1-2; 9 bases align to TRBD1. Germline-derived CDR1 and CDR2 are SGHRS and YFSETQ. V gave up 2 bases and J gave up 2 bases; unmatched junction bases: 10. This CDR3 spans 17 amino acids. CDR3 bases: TGCGCCAGCAGCTTCTCTTTTGACAGGGGGTGGAACTATGGCTACACCTTC. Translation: CASSFSFDRGWNYGYTF.

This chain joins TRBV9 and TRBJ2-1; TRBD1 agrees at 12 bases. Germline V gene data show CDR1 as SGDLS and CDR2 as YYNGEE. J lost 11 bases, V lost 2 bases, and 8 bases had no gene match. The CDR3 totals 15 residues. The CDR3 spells CASSVGQGAGEKQFF. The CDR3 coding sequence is TGTGCCAGCAGCGTGGGACAGGGGGCTGGGGAAAAGCAGTTCTTC. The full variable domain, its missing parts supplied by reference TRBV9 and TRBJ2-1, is DSGVTQTPKHLITATGQRVTLRCSPRSGDLSVYWYQQSLDQGLQFLIQYYNGEERAKGNILERFSAQQFPDLHSELNLSSLELGDSALYFCASSVGQGAGEKQFFGPGTRLTVL.

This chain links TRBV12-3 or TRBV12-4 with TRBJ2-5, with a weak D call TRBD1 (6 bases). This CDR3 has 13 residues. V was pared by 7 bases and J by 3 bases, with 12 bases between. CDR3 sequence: CASTRGRKETQYF. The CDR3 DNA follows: TGTGCCAGCACTAGGGGGAGAAAAGAGACCCAGTACTTC.

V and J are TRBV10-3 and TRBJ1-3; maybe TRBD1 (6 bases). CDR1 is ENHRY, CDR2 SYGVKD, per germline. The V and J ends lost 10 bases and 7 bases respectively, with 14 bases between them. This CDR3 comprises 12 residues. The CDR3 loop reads CATRTASNTIYF. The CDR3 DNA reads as TGTGCCACCAGGACAGCTTCGAACACCATATATTTT.

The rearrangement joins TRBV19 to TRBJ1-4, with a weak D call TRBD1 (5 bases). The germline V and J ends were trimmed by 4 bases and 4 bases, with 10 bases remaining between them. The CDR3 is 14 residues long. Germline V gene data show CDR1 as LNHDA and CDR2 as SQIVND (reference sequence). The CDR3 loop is CASSTVDSNEKLFF. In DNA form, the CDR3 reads TGTGCCAGTAGTACCGTCGACAGTAATGAAAAACTGTTTTTT.

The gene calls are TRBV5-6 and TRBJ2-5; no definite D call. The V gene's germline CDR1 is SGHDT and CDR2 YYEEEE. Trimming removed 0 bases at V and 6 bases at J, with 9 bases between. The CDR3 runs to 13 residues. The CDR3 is CASSLGWPKTQYF. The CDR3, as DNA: TGTGCCAGCAGCTTGGGTTGGCCCAAGACCCAGTACTTC.

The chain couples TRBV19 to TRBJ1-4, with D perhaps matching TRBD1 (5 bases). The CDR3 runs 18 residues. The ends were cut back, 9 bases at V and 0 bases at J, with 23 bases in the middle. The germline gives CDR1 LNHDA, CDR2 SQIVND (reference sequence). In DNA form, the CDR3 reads TGTGCCAGATCAACTCCAGGGTGCGATCTGGCAACTAATGAAAAACTGTTTTTT. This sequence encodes CARSTPGCDLATNEKLFF.

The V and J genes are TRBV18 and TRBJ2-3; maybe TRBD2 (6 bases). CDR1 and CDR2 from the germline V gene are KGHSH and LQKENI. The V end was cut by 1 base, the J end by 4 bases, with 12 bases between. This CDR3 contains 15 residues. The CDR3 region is CASSPRLAEADTQYF. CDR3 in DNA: TGTGCCAGCTCACCACGCTTAGCGGAGGCAGATACGCAGTATTTT.

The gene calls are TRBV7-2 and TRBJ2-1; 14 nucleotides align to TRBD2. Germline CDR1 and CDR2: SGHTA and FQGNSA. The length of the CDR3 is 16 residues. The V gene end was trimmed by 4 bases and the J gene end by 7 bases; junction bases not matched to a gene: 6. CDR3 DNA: TGTGCCAGCAGCTCGCGACTAGCGGGAGGGGAGAATGAGCAGTTCTTC. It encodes CASSSRLAGGENEQFF.

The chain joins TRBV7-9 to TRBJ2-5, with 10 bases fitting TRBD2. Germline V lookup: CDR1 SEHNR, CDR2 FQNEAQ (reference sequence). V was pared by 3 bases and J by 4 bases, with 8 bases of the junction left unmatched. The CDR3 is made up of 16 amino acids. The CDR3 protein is CASSLGLAGEGETQYF. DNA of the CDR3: TGTGCCAGCAGCTTGGGGCTAGCGGGAGAAGGAGAGACCCAGTACTTC.

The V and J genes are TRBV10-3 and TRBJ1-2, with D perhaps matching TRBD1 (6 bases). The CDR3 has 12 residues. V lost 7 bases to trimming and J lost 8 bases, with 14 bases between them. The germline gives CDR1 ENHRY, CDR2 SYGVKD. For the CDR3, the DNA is TGTGCCATCAAATCCGACAGGTCCGGCTACACCTTC. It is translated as CAIKSDRSGYTF.

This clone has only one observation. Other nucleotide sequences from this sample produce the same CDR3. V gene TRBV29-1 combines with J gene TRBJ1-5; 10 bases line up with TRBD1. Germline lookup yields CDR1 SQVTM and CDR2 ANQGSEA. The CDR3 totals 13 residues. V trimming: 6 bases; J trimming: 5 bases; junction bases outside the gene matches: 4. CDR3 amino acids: CSVRDRGHQPQHF. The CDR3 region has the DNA TGCAGCGTCCGGGACAGGGGTCATCAGCCCCAGCATTTT.

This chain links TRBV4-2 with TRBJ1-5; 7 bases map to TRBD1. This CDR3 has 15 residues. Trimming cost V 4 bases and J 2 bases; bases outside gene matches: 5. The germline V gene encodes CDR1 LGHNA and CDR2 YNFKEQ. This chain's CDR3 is CASSPGDRGNQPQHF. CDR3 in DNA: TGTGCCAGCAGCCCGGGAGACAGGGGCAATCAGCCCCAGCATTTT.

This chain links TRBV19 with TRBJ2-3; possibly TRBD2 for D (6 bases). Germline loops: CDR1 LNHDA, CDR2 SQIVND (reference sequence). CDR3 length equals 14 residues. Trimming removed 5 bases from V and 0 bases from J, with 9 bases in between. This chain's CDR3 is CASSWGTSTDTQYF. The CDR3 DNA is TGTGCCAGTAGTTGGGGGACTAGCACAGATACGCAGTATTTT.

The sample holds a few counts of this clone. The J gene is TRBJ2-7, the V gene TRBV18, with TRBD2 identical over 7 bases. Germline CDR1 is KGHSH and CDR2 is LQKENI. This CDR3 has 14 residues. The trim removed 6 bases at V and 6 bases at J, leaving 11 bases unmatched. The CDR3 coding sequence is TGTGCCAGCTCCACAAGGGAGGGGACCCCCGAGCAGTACTTC. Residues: CASSTREGTPEQYF.

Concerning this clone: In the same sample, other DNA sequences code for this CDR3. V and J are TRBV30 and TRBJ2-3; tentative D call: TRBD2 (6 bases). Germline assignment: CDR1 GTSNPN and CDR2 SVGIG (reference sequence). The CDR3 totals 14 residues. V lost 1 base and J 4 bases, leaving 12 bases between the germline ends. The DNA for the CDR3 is TGTGCCTGGAGTGGGGGCGGAGGGTCAGATACGCAGTATTTT. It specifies CAWSGGGGSDTQYF.

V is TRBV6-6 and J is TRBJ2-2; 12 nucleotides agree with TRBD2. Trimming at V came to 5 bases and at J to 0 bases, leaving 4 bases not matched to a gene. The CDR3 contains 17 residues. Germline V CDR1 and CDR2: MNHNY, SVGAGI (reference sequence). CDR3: CASSRTSGNANTGELFF. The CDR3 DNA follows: TGTGCCAGCAGTCGGACTAGCGGGAACGCGAACACCGGGGAGCTGTTTTTT.

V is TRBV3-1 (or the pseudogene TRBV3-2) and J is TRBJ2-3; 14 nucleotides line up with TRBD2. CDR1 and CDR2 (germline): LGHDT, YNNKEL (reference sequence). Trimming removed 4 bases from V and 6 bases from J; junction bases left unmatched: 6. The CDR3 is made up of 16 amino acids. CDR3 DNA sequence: TGTGCCAGCAGCCTTCCGGGACTAGCGGGAGAGGATACGCAGTATTTT. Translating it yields CASSLPGLAGEDTQYF.

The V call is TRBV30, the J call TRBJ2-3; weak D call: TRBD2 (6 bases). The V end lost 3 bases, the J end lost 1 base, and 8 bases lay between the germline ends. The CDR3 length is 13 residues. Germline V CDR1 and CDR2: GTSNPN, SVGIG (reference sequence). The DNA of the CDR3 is TGTGCCTGGAGCGGGAGTGGCACAGATACGCAGTATTTT. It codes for CAWSGSGTDTQYF.

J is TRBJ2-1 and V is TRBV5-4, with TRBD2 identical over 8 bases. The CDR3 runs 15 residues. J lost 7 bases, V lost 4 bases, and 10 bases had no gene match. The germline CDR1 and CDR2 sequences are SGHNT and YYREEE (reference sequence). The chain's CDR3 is CASSPGGSRGNEQFF. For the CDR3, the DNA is TGTGCCAGCAGCCCGGGAGGGAGTAGGGGAAATGAGCAGTTCTTC.

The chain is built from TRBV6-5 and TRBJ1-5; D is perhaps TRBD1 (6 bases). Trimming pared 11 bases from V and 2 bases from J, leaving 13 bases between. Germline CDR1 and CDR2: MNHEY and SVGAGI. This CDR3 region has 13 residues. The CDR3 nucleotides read TGTGCCGGGTCAGGGGACGGCAATCAGCCCCAGCATTTT. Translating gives CAGSGDGNQPQHF.

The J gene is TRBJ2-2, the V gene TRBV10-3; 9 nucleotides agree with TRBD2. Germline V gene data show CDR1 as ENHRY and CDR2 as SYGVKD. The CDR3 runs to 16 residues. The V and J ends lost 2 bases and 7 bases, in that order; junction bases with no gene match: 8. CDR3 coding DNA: TGTGCCATCAGTGAGGGTAGCGGGAGTGAAGGCGGGGAGCTGTTTTTT. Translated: CAISEGSGSEGGELFF.

The CDR3 sequence is CASSLGWTSGTETQYF. The CDR3 DNA sequence: TGCGCCAGCAGCTTGGGATGGACTAGCGGGACCGAGACCCAGTACTTC. The chain is built from TRBV5-1 and TRBJ2-5, with 12 bases aligning to TRBD2. The germline V gene encodes CDR1 SGHRS and CDR2 YFSETQ. Trimming took 0 bases from V and 5 from J; bases not matched to a gene: 5. The CDR3 is made up of 16 amino acids.

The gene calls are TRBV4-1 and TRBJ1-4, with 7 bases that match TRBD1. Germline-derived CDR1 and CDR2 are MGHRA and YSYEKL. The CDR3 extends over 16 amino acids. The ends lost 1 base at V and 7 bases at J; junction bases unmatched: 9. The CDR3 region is CASSQVRQGTGEKLFF. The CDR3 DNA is TGCGCCAGCAGCCAAGTTCGACAGGGTACGGGTGAAAAACTGTTTTTT.

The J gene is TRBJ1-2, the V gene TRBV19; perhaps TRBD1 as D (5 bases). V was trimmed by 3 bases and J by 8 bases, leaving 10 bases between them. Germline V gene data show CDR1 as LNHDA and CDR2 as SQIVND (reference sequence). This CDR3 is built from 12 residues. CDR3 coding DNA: TGTGCCAGTAGTATTCCAGGGCCCGGCTACACCTTC. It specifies CASSIPGPGYTF.

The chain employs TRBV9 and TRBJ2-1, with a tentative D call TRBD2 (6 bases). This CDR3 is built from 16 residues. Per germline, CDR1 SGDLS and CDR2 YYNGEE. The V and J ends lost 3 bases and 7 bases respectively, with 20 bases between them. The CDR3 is CASSARDTSGGNEQFF. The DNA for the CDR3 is TGTGCCAGCAGCGCGAGAGACACCTCCGGGGGAAATGAGCAGTTCTTC. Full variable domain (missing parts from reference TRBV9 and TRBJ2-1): DSGVTQTPKHLITATGQRVTLRCSPRSGDLSVYWYQQSLDQGLQFLIQYYNGEERAKGNILERFSAQQFPDLHSELNLSSLELGDSALYFCASSARDTSGGNEQFFGPGTRLTVL.

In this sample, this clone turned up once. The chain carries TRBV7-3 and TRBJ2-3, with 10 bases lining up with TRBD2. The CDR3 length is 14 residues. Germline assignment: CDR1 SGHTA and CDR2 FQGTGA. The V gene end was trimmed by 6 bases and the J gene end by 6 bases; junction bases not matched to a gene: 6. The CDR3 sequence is CASRLAGGSDTQYF. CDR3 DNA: TGTGCCAGCAGGTTAGCGGGAGGCTCCGATACGCAGTATTTT.

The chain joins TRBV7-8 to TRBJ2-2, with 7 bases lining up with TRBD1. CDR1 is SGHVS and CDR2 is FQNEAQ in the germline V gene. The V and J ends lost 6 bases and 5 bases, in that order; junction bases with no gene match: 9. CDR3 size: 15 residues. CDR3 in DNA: TGTGCCAGCAGTCTCGCAGGGGGTGGTACCGGGGAGCTGTTTTTT. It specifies CASSLAGGGTGELFF.

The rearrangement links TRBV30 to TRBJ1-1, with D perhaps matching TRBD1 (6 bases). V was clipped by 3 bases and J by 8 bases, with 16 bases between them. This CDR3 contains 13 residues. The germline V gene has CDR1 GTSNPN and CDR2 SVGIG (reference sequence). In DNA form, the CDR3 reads TGTGCCTGGAGCCTTGTACAGGGCAGGGAAGCTTTCTTT. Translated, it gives CAWSLVQGREAFF.

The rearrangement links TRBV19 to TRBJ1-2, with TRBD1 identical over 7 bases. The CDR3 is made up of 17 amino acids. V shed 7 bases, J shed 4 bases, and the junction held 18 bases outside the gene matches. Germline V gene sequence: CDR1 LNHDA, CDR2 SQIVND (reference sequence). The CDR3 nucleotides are TGTGCCAGTAACCAGATTCGTCAGACAGGGTATGTCTATGGCTACACCTTC. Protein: CASNQIRQTGYVYGYTF.